This paragraph reports one TCR beta chain. The antigen remains unidentified. Authors of the study amplified TCR beta CDR3 regions from RNA transcripts. First-round RT-PCR targeting the TCR CDR3 was performed with the HTBI primer set. TCRdb called the multiplex PCR reads again in MiXCR, with one record for every CDR3 protein. The sample shows 640,000 or so distinct CDR3 sequences, roughly 14% of them seen only once. The sample comes from a study of T cells in Graves' hyperthyroidism and ophthalmopathy. CDR3 length: 11 amino acids. The germline gives CDR1 LGHDT, CDR2 YNNKEL (reference sequence). Trimming removed 3 bases at V and 12 bases at J, with 12 bases between. Patients showing uncontrolled infection, other autoimmune disease, pregnancy or lactation were ineligible. Diagnoses were made from clinical symptoms, serum measures (thyroxine and TRAb), thyroid ultrasound and orbital computed tomography.

Study outcomes and limitations: Most thyroid-expanded clonotypes above 0.001 were also found in blood.

The sequencing input was blood. The chain combines TRBV3-1 with TRBJ2-7, with unresolved D. The TCR comes from a woman aged 35 to 49 with Graves' ophthalmopathy. This chain's CDR3 is CASSQYGSLYF. The CDR3 DNA sequence: TGTGCCAGCAGCCAGTACGGATCCTTGTACTTC.